This entry lists 2 T cell receptor beta chains sequenced from one sample in a study of OX40 agonist ivuxolimab in advanced cancers. Here immunoSEQ multiplex PCR was the method, and the copy in TCRdb shows in-frame clones only, minus some. Of tens of thousands of clones detected, about nine tenths appear once; the ten largest clones hold 0.4% to 0.55%. The specimen was CD4+ or CD8+ T cells sorted from blood, collected in a trial of the OX40 agonist ivuxolimab. The receptor source for this set is an adult with an advanced solid tumor such as melanoma, head and neck, liver or kidney cancer.

Details on this clone: Germline and junction disagree at one end, which may indicate a read error. This rearrangement joins TRBV7-7 to TRBJ2-7, with 7 bases identical to TRBD1. The length of the CDR3 is 14 residues. The germline V gene has CDR1 SSHAT and CDR2 FNYEAQ (reference sequence). CDR3 nucleotide sequence: TGTGCTAGCAGCCCGGGACAGCATACCTACGAGCAGTACTTC. This encodes CASSPGQHTYEQYF.

The chain carries TRBV14 and TRBJ2-1; TRBD2 matches at 7 bases. Germline V lookup: CDR1 SGHDN, CDR2 FVKESK. V lost 1 base to trimming and J lost 0 bases; unmatched junction nucleotides: 12. The CDR3 is made up of 19 amino acids. In nucleotides, the CDR3 is TGTGCCAGCAGCCAAGGTGGAGGACGGGGGGTACCCTCCTACAATGAGCAGTTCTTC. Translating it yields CASSQGGGRGVPSYNEQFF. Drawing the rest from reference TRBV14 and TRBJ2-1, the complete variable domain is EAGVTQFPSHSVIEKGQTVTLRCDPISGHDNLYWYRRVMGKEIKFLLHFVKESKQDESGMPNNRFLAERTGGTYSTLKVQPAELEDSGVYFCASSQGGGRGVPSYNEQFFGPGTRLTVL.